The source of this T cell receptor beta chain is a study of blood T cell repertoires in COVID-19. Germline V gene lookup returns CDR1 SGHTS and CDR2 YDEGEE. V shed 2 bases and J shed 4 bases, with 10 bases lying between them. The CDR3 contains 14 residues. Here immunoSEQ multiplex PCR was the method, and the copy in TCRdb shows in-frame clones only, minus some. The sample lists 170,000 or so clones, about 88% occurring once. The rearrangement uses TRBV5-8 and TRBJ1-5, with D perhaps TRBD1 (6 bases). The receptor was derived from a middle-aged man with active or convalescent COVID-19. Sequencing used peripheral blood. Here the CDR3 reads CASSFLGGNQPQHF. CDR3 DNA sequence: TGTGCCAGCAGCTTCTTAGGGGGAAATCAGCCCCAGCATTTT.